Only one count was recorded for the clone carrying this T cell receptor (beta chain). What it recognizes is unknown. The run depth of the assay was deep. Genomic DNA per cell subset filled all wells of several immunoSEQ plates. Sequencing used immunoSEQ multiplex PCR; TCRdb keeps in-frame clones, though not all of them. The sample holds nearly 600,000 clones; less than 97% are singletons and the top ten take roughly 0.1%. These data come from a study of shared clonotypes between healthy human individuals. On the study more broadly: CD4 naive cells filled three plates per donor, CD4 memory three, CD8 naive two and CD8 memory one.

Naive CD8 cells, CD45RO-negative and positively selected for CCR7, excluded terminally differentiated effector memory CD45RA+ cells. Study results and caveats: Richness estimates generally favored naive over memory subsets.

This receptor was taken from a woman aged 30 to 39 in good health. Sequencing was done on a sample of naive CD8+ T cells sorted from blood.

The CDR3 here is CASSLVGSGVEQYF. The CDR3 coding sequence is TGTGCCAGCAGCTTAGTGGGTAGCGGGGTCGAGCAGTACTTC. The gene calls are TRBV7-9 and TRBJ2-5, with 8 bases lining up with TRBD2. TRBJ2-7 matches the DNA end more closely, so the J call is doubtful. CDR1 is SEHNR and CDR2 is FQNEAQ in the germline V gene (reference sequence). This CDR3 spans 14 amino acids.